A selection of T cell receptor beta chains follows, all from one sample in a study of tumor and adjacent non-tumor tissue in lung cancer. Using its own MiXCR run on the multiplex PCR reads, TCRdb lists one record per CDR3 protein. In the table there are about 110,000 distinct CDR3 sequences, 84% of which are singletons. The source material was lung tumor tissue. The source of these receptors is a man between 65 and 85 years old with non-small cell lung cancer. Each CDR3 is given with its conserved first and last residue. The order of the fields is V gene, clone size, J gene, CDR3 protein. The size entry is marked missing in some rows and otherwise reads once, few, many or a size class.

TRBV6-1,.,.,CASHDRGLNQPQYF
TRBV10-3,.,TRBJ2-1,CAISESVGQDNEQFF
TRBV4-1,.,TRBJ2-7,CAGRRTVAGEGHEQYF
TRBV6-1,.,TRBJ2-3,CACSSQGTNTQYF
TRBV6-5,.,TRBJ2-5,CVSSYSVAREKETQYF
TRBV2,many,TRBJ1-5,CASSEWGDQPQHF
TRBV6-1,.,TRBJ2-1,CASSATGTSRNEQFF
TRBV6-1,.,TRBJ1-5,CASSEIRDNLGNQLQHF
TRBV11-2,.,TRBJ2-5,CASSPPGLAETQYF
TRBV11-2,.,TRBJ2-7,CTSSQWTECEQHF
TRBV6-5,.,TRBJ1-1,CASSYSVFRGTEPFF
TRBV5-1,.,TRBJ2-3,CARSMAWAGTQYF
TRBV29-1,.,TRBJ2-4,CSVAPIGGRLNIQYF
TRBV6-5,.,TRBJ1-1,CASRGGGEAFF
TRBV5-4,.,TRBJ2-5,CASSAAGPQESQNF
TRBV11-2,.,TRBJ2-5,CASSYAGRRVGETQYF
TRBV6-2/TRBV6-3,.,TRBJ2-4,CASSSFGHGDIQYF
TRBV6-5,.,TRBJ2-1,CACSYLQGVRNEHFF
TRBV6-2/TRBV6-3,.,TRBJ1-2,CSSSYEIGRFNTF
TRBV6-1,.,TRBJ2-1,CASNEAAESNEQFF
TRBV20-1,.,TRBJ2-7,CSVRDGGAETYEQYF
TRBV29-1,.,TRBJ1-2,CSVLQAGAYGYTF
TRBV6-2/TRBV6-3,.,TRBJ2-3,CASKDRTNTETRYF
TRBV29-1,.,TRBJ1-2,CSVETAGGGYGYTF
TRBV11-2,.,TRBJ1-6,CASSSQCSYNSLLHF
TRBV10-1,.,TRBJ2-2,CVSRAHSSIGELSF
TRBV7-8,many,TRBJ1-2,CASSASRYGYTF
TRBV6-5,once,TRBJ2-3,CASSYSPRAGTQYF
TRBV29-1,.,TRBJ2-7,CSAKISGMVFF
TRBV6-1,.,TRBJ2-1,CASTIRGGTGPNEQFF
TRBV10-3,.,TRBJ2-1,CAISPGQGVHEQFF
TRBV10-2,medium-sized,TRBJ2-7,CASLSGTGYDEQYF
TRBV11-3,once,TRBJ1-2,CASSLLGKRLYGYTF
TRBV4-3,many,TRBJ2-1,CASSQDWLAGPYNEQFF
TRBV4-2,once,TRBJ2-7,CASSLALRRQGEDEQYF
TRBV6-5,.,TRBJ1-4,CARRSGQGRGEKLFF
TRBV4-3,.,TRBJ2-2,CARIPITSGMLGELFF
TRBV4-2,.,TRBJ2-3,CASSRATSGRRDTQYF
TRBV11-3,.,TRBJ1-1,CASSLFNIRMNTGAFF
TRBV11-2,once,TRBJ2-3,CVSSFLFGYSTDTQYF
TRBV6-5,.,TRBJ1-2,CASIKTGQGANYSYTF
TRBV12-3/TRBV12-4,.,.,CASSFPSGGTDTQYF